The sequence of this T cell receptor (beta chain) was determined in a study of shared clonotypes between healthy human individuals. The V gene's germline CDR1 is MNHEY and CDR2 SVGAGI. The CDR3 extends over 15 amino acids. Unmatched junction bases numbered 4, after V lost 6 bases and J lost 2 bases. Only CD45RO-negative cells positively selected for CCR7 counted as naive CD8 cells, so terminally differentiated effector memory CD45RA+ cells were excluded. Splitting of each subset's genomic DNA was done evenly across several immunoSEQ plates. Using immunoSEQ multiplex PCR, the repertoire was profiled, and TCRdb retains in-frame clones only, with some absent. The sample comprises about 1,800,000 clones, approximately 95% of which are singletons, and 1.2% rests with the top ten.

Specimen: naive CD8+ T cells sorted from blood. The sequence was collected from a man in his late teens or twenties in good health. J is TRBJ2-3 and V is TRBV6-5; 11 bases align to TRBD2. CDR3 in DNA: TGTGCCAGCAGCTTACTAGCGGGGGACACAGATACGCAGTATTTT. This encodes CASSLLAGDTDTQYF.